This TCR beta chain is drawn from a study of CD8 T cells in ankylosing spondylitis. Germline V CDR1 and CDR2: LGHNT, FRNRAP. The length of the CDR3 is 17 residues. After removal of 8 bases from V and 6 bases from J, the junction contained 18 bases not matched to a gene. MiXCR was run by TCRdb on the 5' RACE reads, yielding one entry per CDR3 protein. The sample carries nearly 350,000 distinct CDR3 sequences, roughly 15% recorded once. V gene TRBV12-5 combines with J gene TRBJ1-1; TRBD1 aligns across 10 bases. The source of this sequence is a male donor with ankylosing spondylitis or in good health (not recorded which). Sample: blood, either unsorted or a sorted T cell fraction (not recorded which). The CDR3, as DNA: TGTGCTAGTCGTTCCGGGACAGGGGCGACGGTGATCGCTGAAGCTTTCTTT. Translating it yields CASRSGTGATVIAEAFF. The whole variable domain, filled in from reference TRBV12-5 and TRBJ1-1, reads DARVTQTPRHKVTEMGQEVTMRCQPILGHNTVFWYRQTMMQGLELLAYFRNRAPLDDSGMPKDRFSAEMPDATLATLKIQPSEPRDSAVYFCASRSGTGATVIAEAFFGQGTRLTVV.